Many counts were recorded for the clone carrying this T cell receptor (beta chain). Its antigen is unknown. These data are taken from a study of early T cells in non-severe SARS-CoV-2 infection. Whole-study context: Bulk RNA from unsorted whole blood was sequenced; chains were unpaired.

Molecules of cDNA were individually given unique molecular identifiers that were attached to them. One entry per CDR3 protein results from TCRdb running MiXCR on the 5' RACE reads. The profile covers some 75,000 distinct CDR3 sequences, with around 15% appearing a single time and 1.4% taken by the ten largest. The study, taken as a whole, reports: The study's VDJdb matching favored anti-spike CD8 responses and missed private and CD4 specificities.

Sequenced input: whole blood. The source is an adult who was a healthcare worker with PCR-confirmed SARS-CoV-2 infection or an uninfected control (not recorded which).

The CDR3 is CASSLGLSGRKETQYF. For the CDR3, the DNA is TGTGCCAGCAGTTTAGGGCTCAGCGGCCGAAAAGAGACCCAGTACTTC. This rearrangement joins TRBV12-3 or TRBV12-4 to TRBJ2-5; tentatively, D is TRBD2 (5 bases). The V and J ends lost 1 base and 3 bases respectively, with 15 bases between them. CDR3 length: 16 amino acids.